This section outlines one T cell receptor beta chain sequence together with its context. Its antigen remains unknown. At collection, donors were nominally healthy, but unrecorded immune exposures were probable. This entry is derived from a study of cytomegalovirus exposure and HLA in healthy donors. General study findings and limits: Per a prior analysis, the majority of TCR beta V segments were productive roughly 87% or roughly 30% of the time.

The PCR used 60 Vbeta and 13 Jbeta primers. Only in-frame clones appear in the TCRdb table, and some are missing; sequencing was by immunoSEQ multiplex PCR. The sample contains about 180,000 clones, approximately 73% of which appear only once. The CDR3 has 13 residues. Germline V gene data show CDR1 as MNHEY and CDR2 as SMNVEV (reference sequence). V was cut by 3 bases and J by 4 bases, with 10 bases left in between. This sequence originates from a woman younger than 45 in good health and CMV-seropositive. The rearrangement joins TRBV27 to TRBJ2-7, with D unclear. Sequenced sample: PBMCs. CDR3 sequence: CASSFHGSYEQYF. The CDR3 DNA reads TGTGCCAGCAGTTTCCATGGCAGTTACGAGCAGTACTTC.